The clone carrying this T cell receptor beta chain was observed once. The sample originates from a study of T cell responses to AZD1222 COVID-19 vaccine. Sequencing used immunoSEQ multiplex PCR; TCRdb keeps in-frame clones, though not all of them. The sample holds tens of thousands of clones, under 85% seen once. V lost 6 bases to trimming and J lost 1 base, with 13 bases between them. CDR3 size: 15 residues. Germline assignment: CDR1 WSHSY and CDR2 SAAADI. The clonotype originates from an adult in good health. The chain is built from TRBV10-2 and TRBJ1-5, with a tentative D call TRBD1 (6 bases). The sequences come from peripheral blood, collected on day 0 of AZD1222 vaccination. The CDR3 region has the DNA TGCGCCAGCAGGCCGGACGGGGGCAGCAATCAGCCCCAGCATTTT. It specifies CASRPDGGSNQPQHF.